This T cell receptor beta chain was identified in a study of blood T cell repertoires in COVID-19 (dated by TCRdb to about 2020). For the study in its entirety: The collaborator samples originated in the United States, Italy and Spain and spanned the acute and convalescent phases of COVID-19. The material from the prospective study consisted of cDNA or gDNA derived from T cells, B-cell-depleted T cells, or PBMCs. The dataset comprised deeply sampled blood TCRbeta repertoires from subjects exposed to, actively infected with, or recovered from COVID-19. The repertoires were released in a freely available public database intended as a resource for research on the immune response to SARS-CoV-2. Samples came from the ongoing ImmuneRACE study (first 160 participants) plus 1,254 subjects from 6 global collaborators. Nearly every sample came with metadata listing a de-identified subject ID, COVID-19 status, age in years and sex. Where available, HLA class I and class II types were taken from metadata supplied by the sample provider and were not determined by assay-based typing.

Whole blood was collected in K2EDTA tubes by collaborating institutions according to the institutions' own protocols. For TCRbeta analysis, collaborators shipped samples as frozen whole blood, isolated PBMCs, or DNA extracted from either of those sample types. Concerning this clone: It has no known antigen specificity. No quality values exist for individual bases; no much larger clone is one base distant.

TCRbeta CDR3 regions were amplified from genomic DNA by means of the immunoSEQ Assay, a bias-controlled multiplex PCR. The authors' pipeline ran thus. Nucleated cell counts per sample were estimated from amplification of reference gene primers within the assay. Sequence reads were collapsed and filtered to measure the absolute abundance of every unique TCRbeta CDR3 rearrangement. For each sample, productive Simpson clonality was calculated as the square root of Simpson's diversity index across productive rearrangements. Sourced from immuneACCESS, this table was stored by TCRdb with only in-frame sequences that have V and J called. A share of the clones is absent; for the studies checked, an unresolved V gene accounts for under half, and the remainder has no known explanation. That table is the source of V, J and clone size, and D and trimming were worked out from the DNA. The sample profile shows 200,000 to 300,000 clones; less than 90% of them were found once. The top ten clones comprise under 2% of the sample.

Broad study findings and their caveats: The amount of clinical and demographic metadata varied by source and participant and was provided uncurated.

The CDR1 and CDR2 encoded by the germline V gene are SQVTM and ANQGSEA. Trimming at the junction amounts to 8 bases on V and 7 bases on J, and the germline ends lie 17 bases apart. The CDR3 numbers 12 residues from cysteine through phenylalanine. CDR3 DNA only is kept here, 36 bases in frame from base 1. The rearranged segments are TRBV29-1 and TRBJ1-1; a weak D assignment points to TRBD1 (6 bases agree). The specimen was peripheral blood. This sequence originates from a man aged 25-40 years with active or convalescent COVID-19. The CDR3 region reads CSSRGGPGEAFF. The DNA sequence follows: TGCAGCTCCCGGGGGGGGCCGGGTGAAGCTTTCTTT.